The clone carrying this TCR beta chain has ten or more counts. Its antigen is still unknown. There were no patients who had received any treatment before thyroid surgery. These data belong to a study of metastatic and nonmetastatic thyroid tumors. The overall study: Malignant and benign thyroid patients had repertoires compared in peripheral blood and tumor or nodule tissue.

CDR1 KGHSH and CDR2 LQKENI come from the germline V gene. V shed 3 bases, J shed 6 bases, and the junction held 2 bases outside the gene matches. The CDR3 loop spans 15 amino acids. Authors' processing steps: The study took CDR3 differences across clinicopathological groups and made a distant-metastasis classifier for papillary thyroid cancer from them. TCRdb used MiXCR to call clones anew from the PCR reads. The V and J calls were not made by the authors but by TCRdb's processing. The table includes tens of thousands of clones, more than 9.5% detected once. Study results and limitations: According to reports, the diversity of TCR beta was significantly higher in malignant thyroid tumors than in benign nodules, and this held in both blood and tumor samples.

This chain connects TRBV18 to TRBJ2-3; 14 nucleotides agree with TRBD2. Sequenced material: blood. The receptor was isolated from a female donor with papillary thyroid cancer or a benign thyroid nodule (not recorded which). Some clones in this sample may be carry-over from other donors' samples. The CDR3 spells CASSPGLAGVDTQYF. In DNA, the CDR3 is TGTGCCAGCTCACCGGGACTAGCGGGAGTGGATACGCAGTATTTT.